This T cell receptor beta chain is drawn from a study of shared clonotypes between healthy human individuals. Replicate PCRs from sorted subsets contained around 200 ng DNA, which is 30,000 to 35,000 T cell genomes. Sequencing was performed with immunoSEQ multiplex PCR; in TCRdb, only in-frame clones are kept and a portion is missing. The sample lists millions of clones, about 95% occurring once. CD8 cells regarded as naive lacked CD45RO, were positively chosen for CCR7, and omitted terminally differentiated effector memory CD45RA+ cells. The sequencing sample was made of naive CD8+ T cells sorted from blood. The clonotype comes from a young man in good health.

DNA for the CDR3: TGTGCCAGCAGTGCCCGAACGTACAATGAGCAGTTCTTC. It encodes CASSARTYNEQFF. The genes are TRBV25-1 and TRBJ2-1; D ambiguous. Germline lookup yields CDR1 MGHDK and CDR2 SYGVNS. V was clipped by 4 bases and J by 4 bases, with 8 bases between them. The CDR3 is 13 residues long.